Each of the 5 T cell receptor beta chains below was sequenced from the same sample in a study of T-cell reconstitution after alpha-beta-depleted transplantation in children. A library of TCRbeta sequences, prepared with unique molecular identifiers, was generated. TCRdb re-analysed the PCR reads in MiXCR, keeping a single row per CDR3 protein. The sample yields 350,000 to 500,000 distinct CDR3 sequences, 43% seen once. Sample: PBMCs, taken before TCRalphabeta/CD19-depleted stem cell transplant. These receptors were taken from a girl aged 2 to 9 with aplastic anemia, due to receive a stem cell transplant.

The genes are TRBV5-5 and TRBJ1-5; D is undetermined. Between the trimmed V and J ends, which lost 0 bases and 0 bases, there was a span of 13 bases. The CDR3 spans 17 residues. The germline CDR1 and CDR2 sequences are SGHKS and YYEKEE (reference sequence). The CDR3 DNA is TGTGCCAGCAGCTTGGGTTCGAGGACGAATAGCAATCAGCCCCAGCATTTT. Residues: CASSLGSRTNSNQPQHF.

This clonotype qualifies as medium-sized. V usage is TRBV28 and J usage is TRBJ2-1; TRBD2 matches 11 bases. Germline loops: CDR1 MDHEN, CDR2 SYDVKM. The CDR3 totals 16 residues. J lost 1 base, V lost 10 bases, and 9 bases had no gene match. The CDR3: CATNPSGRISYNEQFF. The CDR3 coding sequence is TGTGCCACCAATCCTAGCGGGAGGATTTCCTACAATGAGCAGTTCTTC.

This clonotype occurred a few times. CDR3: CSARDGGGAKNIQYF. CDR3 nucleotide sequence: TGCAGTGCTAGAGATGGAGGGGGGGCCAAAAACATTCAGTACTTC. The chain employs TRBV20-1 and TRBJ2-4; either TRBD1 or TRBD2 may fit D (6 bases each). The CDR3 is 15 residues long. V was shortened by 0 bases and J by 1 base, with 10 bases between the two germline ends. Germline V gene data show CDR1 as DFQATT and CDR2 as SNEGSKA (reference sequence).

The gene calls are TRBV20-1 and TRBJ2-3; a possible D gene is TRBD1 (5 bases). The ends were cut back, 4 bases at V and 0 bases at J, with 11 bases in the middle. Germline values: CDR1 DFQATT, CDR2 SNEGSKA (reference sequence). This CDR3 has 14 amino acids. The CDR3 is CSANRQHSTDTQYF. CDR3 DNA sequence: TGCAGTGCTAACCGACAGCACAGCACAGATACGCAGTATTTT.

On this clonotype itself: A much bigger clone sits one base away, suggesting this may be a read error. V usage is TRBV5-1 and J usage is TRBJ2-7, with TRBD1 identical over 7 bases. The CDR3 sequence is 16 residues long. Germline-derived CDR1 and CDR2 are SGHRS and YFSETQ. The CDR3 region is CASILGSTGTIREQYF. The CDR3 nucleotides are TGCGCCAGCATCTTGGGATCGACAGGGACAATTCGAGAGCAGTACTTC.